This T cell receptor beta chain was identified during a study of T cells in women clearing cervical HPV infection (dated by TCRdb to 2017 to 2018). Study-wide context: Cases were roughly 24 women with histologically confirmed HPV16-related CIN3 or worse, including 2 invasive cancers. Cases were matched to controls by age within five years and by the year the sample was collected. Case blood was taken at the visit when the lesion was first identified, whereas control blood was taken when infection was no longer detected. Quality controls consisted of five blinded duplicates per group, for a total of 60 or so samples made up of about 50 participants and ten or so replicates. The controls were fewer than 30 women whose single incident HPV16 infection cleared within 12 months with no development of precancer or cancer. The exploratory proof-of-principle case-control study was nested within the Guanacaste HPV Natural History Study in Costa Rica and compared TCR repertoires across cervical HPV16 outcomes. A median age of approximately 32 years was observed in cases versus under 40 in controls, and no significant differences in baseline characteristics were found. In the parent cohort, some 10,000 women aged 18 or older were enrolled in Guanacaste, Costa Rica, during about 1992 to 1994 and were followed for over six years. For cases, the median interval between lesion detection and blood sampling was approximately 150 days, with an interquartile range of roughly 80 to 200 days. Since HLA typing was available for only a few women, HLA type could not be ruled out as a confounder.

Summary of the overall study and its limitations: The cross-sectional design could not show whether associations preceded infection or resulted from it; effector/memory subsets and HPV-specific T cells were not isolated. Across sequencing depths, CIN3+ cases showed significantly higher TCR repertoire richness than controls, but evenness did not differ between the groups. By combining richness with V gene abundances, random forest classifiers separated cases from controls with an estimated AUC of around 0.8. Cases had lower TRBV6-7 relative abundance than controls (around 0.11% versus 0.15%; Bonferroni P = 0.0008). T-cell numbers per sample were unknown, so richness differences could reflect varying T-cell content rather than repertoire biology.

About this clone itself: The target of this receptor is not known. The read terminates 3 residues before the CDR3 end, so the remaining end is supplied by the germline J gene.

Unmatched junction bases come to 3, with V trimmed by 1 base and J by 4 bases. The germline V gene encodes CDR1 SGHDT and CDR2 YYEEEE. The CDR3, from cysteine to phenylalanine, totals 14 residues. Shown are 33 bases from within the CDR3, in frame from base 1. Every participant had a single incident cervical HPV16 infection, and women with prevalent HPV16 infections were excluded. Cervical HPV DNA was detected with MY09/MY11 PCR, and genotyping was done by dot-blot hybridization. Approximately 16 mL of heparinized blood were centrifuged, and the buffy coat was aliquoted, frozen at -30°C, then stored at -80°C. QIAGEN kits were used to extract genomic DNA from the buffy coat specimens. TCR beta CDR3 regions were amplified by multiplex PCR using the immunoSEQ assay from an average of roughly 1,200 ng genomic DNA per sample. Primer bias was corrected in the assay by using a complete synthetic TCR repertoire to establish an amplification baseline. Amplicons were sequenced on the Illumina platform. On the authors' methods: Sequences were error-corrected by clustering with frequency ratios and a modified nearest-neighbor algorithm, then analyzed in the immunoSEQ Analyzer with IMGT gene definitions. TCR richness and evenness were averaged over 20 rarefaction repeats at each rarefaction depth, excluding samples with fewer sequences than the depth. Wilcoxon rank sum tests with FDR correction were used to compare V, D and J gene relative abundances between the groups. An intraclass correlation of roughly 96% for TCR richness and an average of roughly 80% across some 70 gene segments were obtained from the blinded duplicates. Drawn from immuneACCESS, this table holds only the in-frame rearrangements with V and J called that TCRdb kept. Clones are partly lost; checked studies trace under half to an unresolved V gene and leave the rest unexplained. The V and J calls and clone size come from that table; D and trimming were worked out from the DNA. This sample's table lists some 37,000 clones. Together, the top ten hold roughly 3.7% of the sample.

The clonotype was recovered from a woman between 18 and 70 years old with a cervical HPV16 infection that either progressed to CIN3+ or cleared (not recorded which). The sample consisted of blood buffy coat. The sequence is built from TRBV5-6 and TRBJ2-5; 8 bases in the middle match TRBD1. CDR3 loop: CASSLQGARETQYF. The DNA read from the CDR3 is TGTGCCAGCAGCTTGCAGGGGGCTCGAGAGACC.